These 6 T cell receptor beta chains were all obtained from the same sample, sequenced in a study of blood T cell repertoires in COVID-19. Here immunoSEQ multiplex PCR was the method, and the copy in TCRdb shows in-frame clones only, minus some. In the table there are more than 40,000 clones, roughly 83% of which are singletons. Sequencing used peripheral blood. Receptors were obtained from a man aged 45-65 years with active COVID-19.

The genes are TRBV19 and TRBJ1-6, with D possibly TRBD1 on 6 matching bases. Per the germline V gene, CDR1 is LNHDA and CDR2 is SQIVND (reference sequence). Trimming took off 3 bases at V and 10 bases at J, with 19 bases between the two ends. The CDR3 runs to 16 residues. This CDR3 reads CASSIKGQSPWSPLHF. CDR3 DNA sequence: TGTGCCAGTAGTATCAAGGGACAAAGTCCGTGGTCACCCCTCCACTTT.

The rearrangement joins TRBV6-6 to TRBJ2-1, with 9 bases matching TRBD2. The CDR3 totals 15 residues. Germline V lookup: CDR1 MNHNY, CDR2 SVGAGI (reference sequence). V lost 5 bases and J lost 6; bases outside the gene matches: 8. This CDR3 is CASSPPGLASNEQFF. CDR3 DNA: TGTGCCAGCAGTCCCCCGGGACTAGCTAGCAATGAGCAGTTCTTC.

The rearrangement links TRBV9 to TRBJ2-3; 9 bases align to TRBD2. Trimming removed 0 bases from V and 3 bases from J; junction bases left unmatched: 5. This CDR3 is 16 amino acids long. CDR1 SGDLS and CDR2 YYNGEE come from the germline V gene. CDR3 bases: TGTGCCAGCAGCGTAGTGGGGCTAGCGGGGACAGATACGCAGTATTTT. Its translation is CASSVVGLAGTDTQYF.

The chain couples TRBV18 to TRBJ2-7, with D hard to call. This CDR3 is built from 13 residues. Germline CDR1 KGHSH, CDR2 LQKENI. Trimming pared 3 bases from V and 12 bases from J, leaving 18 bases between. The CDR3 reads CASSPVSHDSSYF. As DNA, the CDR3 is TGTGCCAGCTCACCGGTCAGCCACGACTCGTCGTACTTC.

The CDR3 spells CASSGTSGGAEFF. The CDR3 coding sequence is TGTGCCAGCAGTGGGACTAGCGGGGGGGCGGAGTTCTTC. This sequence joins TRBV2 and TRBJ2-1; TRBD2 aligns across 15 bases. CDR1 is SNHLY, CDR2 FYNNEI, per germline. The CDR3 loop spans 13 amino acids. V gave up 4 bases and J gave up 14 bases; unmatched junction bases: 3.

The chain combines TRBV15 with TRBJ2-3; no clear D. This CDR3 region has 15 residues. Germline V gene lookup returns CDR1 LNHNV and CDR2 YYDKDF (reference sequence). V was cut by 2 bases and J by 0 bases, with 9 bases left in between. Here the CDR3 DNA reads TGTGCCACCAGCAGACTGGCGGATAGCACAGATACGCAGTATTTT. It encodes CATSRLADSTDTQYF.